Sequencing of this T cell receptor beta chain was carried out in a study of radiotherapy plus CTLA-4 blockade in lung cancer. Study information: Disease control was achieved by 31% of patients, and objective responses by over 15%. Study outcomes and limitations: After radiotherapy and ipilimumab, tumor-derived clones expanded in peripheral blood. Per reports, early blood T cell clone dynamics, plus interferon-beta, forecast response most strongly.

Ipilimumab CTLA-4 blockade and focal radiation were given to patients with chemo-refractory metastatic non-small-cell lung cancer. V was clipped by 2 bases and J by 7 bases, with 11 bases between them. CDR3 length: 12 residues. From germline, CDR1 is GTSNPN and CDR2 SVGIG (reference sequence). Details on this clone: Its antigen is undetermined.

Produced via immunoSEQ multiplex PCR; TCRdb's table is partial and in-frame only. The table lists 30,000 to 45,000 clones, 55% to 80% of them singletons. This receptor was obtained from a human donor with non-small cell lung cancer who had stable disease on radiotherapy plus ipilimumab. Material: peripheral blood, obtained from a patient treated with radiotherapy plus ipilimumab. The J gene is TRBJ1-1, the V gene TRBV30; no clear D. The CDR3: CAWSQPSGEAFF. Written as DNA, the CDR3 is TGTGCCTGGAGTCAGCCCTCGGGTGAAGCTTTCTTT. The entire variable domain, with the rest obtained from reference TRBV30 and TRBJ1-1, is as follows: SQTIHQWPATLVQPVGSPLSLECTVEGTSNPNLYWYRQAAGRGLQLLFYSVGIGQISSEVPQNLSASRPQDRQFILSSKKLLLSDSGFYLCAWSQPSGEAFFGQGTRLTVV.